The next 29 T cell receptor beta chains were all read from a single sample in a study of cytomegalovirus exposure and HLA in healthy donors. The PCR ran on 60 Vbeta and 13 Jbeta primers. The table came from immunoSEQ multiplex PCR; TCRdb's copy has only in-frame clones and leaves some out. The sample gives roughly 200,000 clones, 75% to 90% of which show up once; roughly 1% is in the top ten. Source material: PBMCs. These receptors all come from a woman aged 18-29 years in good health and CMV-seronegative.

This sequence joins TRBV5-6 and TRBJ2-1, with D possibly TRBD2 on 6 matching bases. The CDR3 covers 15 residues. V shed 5 bases and J shed 7 bases, with 19 bases lying between them. Germline V gene sequence: CDR1 SGHDT, CDR2 YYEEEE. The CDR3 sequence: CASSGPGVGWNEQFF. CDR3 sequence (DNA): TGTGCCAGCAGTGGCCCGGGGGTAGGTTGGAATGAGCAGTTCTTC.

This clone was seen once. The chain couples TRBV7-2 to TRBJ2-3; D is unresolved. Germline assignment: CDR1 SGHTA and CDR2 FQGNSA. This CDR3 has 14 amino acids. V lost 1 base and J 2 bases, leaving 7 bases between the germline ends. This CDR3 reads CASSLDSTTDTQYF. In nucleotides, the CDR3 is TGTGCCAGCAGCTTAGATTCTACCACAGATACGCAGTATTTT.

The chain employs TRBV27 and TRBJ2-5; TRBD1 agrees at 12 bases. The ends lost 2 bases at V and 2 bases at J; junction bases unmatched: 12. This CDR3 is 19 amino acids long. CDR1 is MNHEY, CDR2 SMNVEV, per germline (reference sequence). CDR3 DNA: TGTGCCAGCAGTTTAGGGCTGGGACAGGGGGCCCTATTACAAGAGACCCAGTACTTC. This codes for CASSLGLGQGALLQETQYF.

About this clone: The junction departs from the called germline gene at one end, perhaps through a read error. This chain links TRBV7-9 with TRBJ1-2; D possibly corresponds to TRBD1 (6 bases). Germline V lookup: CDR1 SEHNR, CDR2 FQNEAQ (reference sequence). The CDR3 totals 15 residues. CDR3 region: CSSSLGSGANYGYTF. CDR3 nucleotide sequence: TGTTCCAGCAGCTTAGGGTCAGGGGCAAACTATGGCTACACCTTC.

The chain employs TRBV23-1 and TRBJ1-1; D is undetermined. TRBV23-1 is assigned to the ORF class and has an uncertain function. Trimming shortened V by 11 bases and J by 4 bases, and 20 bases separated the two germline ends. The CDR3 consists of 14 residues. The CDR3 DNA follows: TGCGCCGCACATAAGCTACGGGTCGTCACTGAAGCTTTCTTT. Translated, it gives CAAHKLRVVTEAFF.

CDR3 in DNA: TGTGCCAGCAGCTTAATGGTGGTGGAGTCTGGGGCCAACGTCCTGACTTTC. Amino acids: CASSLMVVESGANVLTF. The gene calls are TRBV7-9 and TRBJ2-6, with D uncertain. V lost 2 bases, J lost 1 base, and 12 bases lay in between. This CDR3 has 17 amino acids. Germline V lookup: CDR1 SEHNR, CDR2 FQNEAQ (reference sequence).

The chain uses TRBV20-1 and TRBJ2-7; tentatively, D is TRBD2 (5 bases). The V gene lost 4 bases and the J gene lost 6 bases, with 10 bases spanning the gap. Germline CDR1 and CDR2: DFQATT and SNEGSKA (reference sequence). The CDR3 length is 11 residues. In nucleotides, the CDR3 is TGCAGTGCTACCGAGGGAGTCGAGCAGTACTTC. Translated, it gives CSATEGVEQYF.

This clone turned up a few times. The chain combines TRBV13 with TRBJ2-1; 14 bases fit TRBD2. The trim removed 4 bases at V and 4 bases at J, leaving 6 bases unmatched. Germline V lookup: CDR1 PRHDT, CDR2 FYEKMQ (reference sequence). The CDR3 is 17 residues long. The chain's CDR3 is CASSSQGLAGVYNEQFF. The DNA of the CDR3 is TGTGCCAGCAGCTCCCAGGGACTAGCGGGGGTTTACAATGAGCAGTTCTTC.

The rearrangement links TRBV29-1 to TRBJ2-5; perhaps TRBD2 as D (7 bases). CDR3 length: 14 amino acids. V shed 2 bases and J shed 5 bases, with 15 bases lying between them. Germline values: CDR1 SQVTM, CDR2 ANQGSEA. CDR3 sequence (DNA): TGCAGCGTTGAAAAGGGGGGGCCTGGGGAGACCCAGTACTTC. The encoded protein is CSVEKGGPGETQYF.

This clone was seen once. The rearrangement joins TRBV10-3 to TRBJ1-1; 11 bases are shared with TRBD1. This CDR3 has 20 amino acids. CDR1 and CDR2 from the germline V gene are ENHRY and SYGVKD. The V segment lost 0 bases and the J segment 1 base; nucleotides outside the gene matches: 13. The CDR3 loop is CAISESNRRTGGYGNTEAFF. DNA for the CDR3: TGTGCCATCAGTGAGTCAAACCGCAGGACAGGGGGCTATGGGAACACTGAAGCTTTCTTT.

The chain is built from TRBV6-6 and TRBJ2-5, with 12 bases that match TRBD2. The end of the DNA fits TRBJ2-7 better, so the J call may be wrong. The CDR3 covers 16 residues. Germline V gene sequence: CDR1 MNHNY, CDR2 SVGAGI (reference sequence). CDR3 bases: TGTGCCAGCAGTCCCTGGACTAGCGGGAAGGAGAACGAGCAGTACTTC. Translating gives CASSPWTSGKENEQYF.

The chain recombines TRBV5-1 with TRBJ2-2; a weak D match, TRBD1 (8 bases). The germline V and J ends were trimmed by 0 bases and 5 bases, with 11 bases remaining between them. Looked up from germline, CDR1 is SGHRS and CDR2 is YFSETQ. The CDR3 has 15 amino acids. This CDR3 is CASSLDRGGTGELFF. The CDR3 DNA reads as TGCGCCAGCAGCTTGGACAGGGGGGGGACCGGGGAGCTGTTTTTT. The full variable domain, completed using reference TRBV5-1 and TRBJ2-2, is KAGVTQTPRYLIKTRGQQVTLSCSPISGHRSVSWYQQTPGQGLQFLFEYFSETQRNKGNFPGRFSGRQFSNSRSEMNVSTLELGDSALYLCASSLDRGGTGELFFGEGSRLTVL.

The J gene is TRBJ2-3, the V gene TRBV27; possibly TRBD2 for D (7 bases). Trimming pared 2 bases from V and 2 bases from J, leaving 8 bases between. Germline CDR1 is MNHEY and CDR2 is SMNVEV (reference sequence). CDR3 length: 14 residues. The CDR3 loop reads CASSLGGATDTQYF. The CDR3 DNA is TGTGCCAGCAGTTTAGGGGGGGCCACAGATACGCAGTATTTT.

V is TRBV4-1 and J is TRBJ2-7; TRBD2 agrees at 9 bases. V lost 4 bases, J lost 6 bases, and 10 bases stayed unmatched. The CDR3 loop spans 15 amino acids. Germline CDR1 MGHRA, CDR2 YSYEKL. Written as DNA, the CDR3 is TGCGCCAGCAGCCCCATAGGGCTAGCGGGGCTCGAGCAGTACTTC. This translates into CASSPIGLAGLEQYF.

The sample holds a few counts of this clone. The chain has TRBV5-4 and TRBJ2-5, with 8 bases lining up with TRBD2. The junction had 6 bases not matched to a gene; V was cut back by 1 base and J by 4 bases. The germline V gene has CDR1 SGHNT and CDR2 YYREEE (reference sequence). This CDR3 comprises 15 residues. The CDR3 DNA reads as TGTGCCAGCAGCTTGTCCGGGGGGGCGCGAGAGACCCAGTACTTC. This sequence encodes CASSLSGGARETQYF.

The chain has TRBV7-8 and TRBJ1-1; maybe TRBD1 (6 bases). Germline V gives CDR1 SGHVS, CDR2 FQNEAQ. This CDR3 has 14 residues. Trimming cost V 0 bases and J 5 bases, with 10 bases left between them. CDR3 nucleotides: TGTGCCAGCAGCTTAGCGGGAGGGGGGACTGAAGCTTTCTTT. Translating it yields CASSLAGGGTEAFF.

The rearrangement links TRBV7-9 to TRBJ1-1; D gene unclear. Trimming stripped 3 bases from V and 1 base from J, with 9 bases between. The CDR3 loop spans 14 amino acids. Germline V lookup: CDR1 SEHNR, CDR2 FQNEAQ (reference sequence). The CDR3 is CASSFGVTNTEAFF. As DNA, the CDR3 is TGTGCCAGCAGCTTCGGGGTGACGAACACTGAAGCTTTCTTT.

V and J are TRBV7-2 and TRBJ2-1, with 7 bases identical to TRBD1. Germline-derived CDR1 and CDR2 are SGHTA and FQGNSA. The CDR3 extends over 15 amino acids. The V and J ends lost 5 bases and 6 bases, in that order; junction bases with no gene match: 10. The CDR3 is CASSLIGTAVNEQFF. Written as DNA, the CDR3 is TGTGCCAGCAGCCTCATAGGGACAGCGGTCAATGAGCAGTTCTTC.

The rearrangement joins TRBV30 to TRBJ1-1, with D perhaps matching TRBD1 (6 bases). The CDR3 consists of 14 residues. Trimming took 3 bases from V and 4 from J, leaving 15 bases between them. Germline V CDR1 and CDR2: GTSNPN, SVGIG (reference sequence). DNA of the CDR3: TGTGCCTGGAGGGCCATCAGGGGATTCACTGAAGCTTTCTTT. Translating it yields CAWRAIRGFTEAFF.

This clone occurred a few times. The chain carries TRBV4-2 and TRBJ2-5; 7 nucleotides align to TRBD2. V was clipped by 6 bases and J by 2 bases; unmatched bases: 6. Germline lookup yields CDR1 LGHNA and CDR2 YNFKEQ. This CDR3 comprises 14 residues. The CDR3 region is CASSTSELQETQYF. DNA for the CDR3: TGTGCCAGCAGTACTAGCGAACTACAAGAGACCCAGTACTTC.

The chain recombines TRBV7-9 with TRBJ2-3, with 8 positions matching TRBD2. Unmatched junction bases numbered 14, after V lost 4 bases and J lost 5 bases. Germline V CDR1 and CDR2: SEHNR, FQNEAQ (reference sequence). This CDR3 has 17 residues. The CDR3 sequence is CASSSGPGLVEVDTQYF. CDR3 in DNA: TGTGCCAGCAGCTCTGGACCGGGACTAGTTGAAGTAGATACGCAGTATTTT.

This sequence joins TRBV9 and TRBJ2-7; 10 bases are a match to TRBD2. Per germline, CDR1 SGDLS and CDR2 YYNGEE. Germline trimming cut 0 bases from V and 7 bases from J; bases unmatched to any gene: 4. The CDR3 runs to 14 residues. CDR3 sequence reads: CASSVASGSQEQYF. For the CDR3, the DNA is TGTGCCAGCAGCGTAGCTAGCGGGAGCCAAGAGCAGTACTTC. Based on the CDR3 plus reference TRBV9 and TRBJ2-7, the full variable domain is DSGVTQTPKHLITATGQRVTLRCSPRSGDLSVYWYQQSLDQGLQFLIQYYNGEERAKGNILERFSAQQFPDLHSELNLSSLELGDSALYFCASSVASGSQEQYFGPGTRLTVT.

In its sample, this clone was seen once. The genes are TRBV30 and TRBJ2-1; TRBD2 matches at 10 bases. Unmatched junction bases numbered 5, after V lost 4 bases and J lost 8 bases. Germline lookup yields CDR1 GTSNPN and CDR2 SVGIG (reference sequence). The CDR3 runs 13 residues. This CDR3 reads CAWTSGSGYEQFF. The CDR3 nucleotides read TGTGCCTGGACTAGCGGGAGTGGCTATGAGCAGTTCTTC. The variable domain in full, with the rest retrieved from reference TRBV30 and TRBJ2-1, is SQTIHQWPATLVQPVGSPLSLECTVEGTSNPNLYWYRQAAGRGLQLLFYSVGIGQISSEVPQNLSASRPQDRQFILSSKKLLLSDSGFYLCAWTSGSGYEQFFGPGTRLTVL.

This clone was found a few times. This chain connects TRBV11-2 to TRBJ1-2; 7 positions match TRBD1. This CDR3 is 14 amino acids long. Germline-derived CDR1 and CDR2 are SGHAT and FQNNGV. Trimming removed 3 bases from V and 4 bases from J; junction bases left unmatched: 5. The CDR3 is CASSLYEGAYGYTF. DNA for the CDR3: TGTGCCAGCAGCTTGTATGAGGGGGCCTATGGCTACACCTTC.

CDR3 residues: CASSQGHWTSGADTQYF. In nucleotides, the CDR3 is TGCGCCAGCAGCCAAGGACATTGGACTAGCGGGGCAGATACGCAGTATTTT. The chain carries TRBV4-1 and TRBJ2-3, with 12 nucleotides matching TRBD2. After removal of 1 base from V and 4 bases from J, the junction contained 6 bases not matched to a gene. The CDR3 contains 17 residues. Germline lookup yields CDR1 MGHRA and CDR2 YSYEKL.

J is TRBJ2-7 and V is TRBV15; D gene uncertain. The CDR3 extends over 17 amino acids. The V end was cut by 1 base, the J end by 2 bases, with 18 bases between. Germline assignment: CDR1 LNHNV and CDR2 YYDKDF (reference sequence). CDR3 protein: CATSRVFRRGLTYEQYF. The CDR3 nucleotides are TGTGCCACCAGCAGAGTATTTCGTAGAGGTTTGACCTACGAGCAGTACTTC. Filled out from reference TRBV15 and TRBJ2-7, the complete variable domain reads DAMVIQNPRYQVTQFGKPVTLSCSQTLNHNVMYWYQQKSSQAPKLLFHYYDKDFNNEADTPDNFQSRRPNTSFCFLDIRSPGLGDTAMYLCATSRVFRRGLTYEQYFGPGTRLTVT.

The chain links TRBV6-1 to TRBJ1-2, with 9 bases lining up with TRBD1. V shed 5 bases, J shed 4 bases, and the junction held 2 bases outside the gene matches. The CDR3 is 13 residues long. Per germline, CDR1 MNHNS and CDR2 SASEGT. CDR3 sequence: CASSLTGGYGYTF. CDR3 sequence (DNA): TGTGCCAGCAGTCTGACAGGGGGCTATGGCTACACCTTC.

The chain carries TRBV2 and TRBJ2-7; a possible D gene is TRBD1 (5 bases). The ends were cut back, 8 bases at V and 3 bases at J, with 14 bases in the middle. The CDR3 totals 13 residues. The V gene's germline CDR1 is SNHLY and CDR2 FYNNEI. This chain's CDR3 is CASSKSQDYEQYF. The DNA of the CDR3 is TGTGCCAGCTCTAAGTCACAGGACTACGAGCAGTACTTC.

Points on this clone: The sample carries other DNA sequences with the same CDR3. The gene calls are TRBV29-1 and TRBJ2-7; D possibly corresponds to TRBD1 (5 bases). The germline CDR1 and CDR2 sequences are SQVTM and ANQGSEA. The CDR3 length is 12 residues. The chain's CDR3 is CSVGQGTHEQYF. CDR3 in DNA: TGCAGTGTGGGGCAGGGCACCCACGAGCAGTACTTC.